The clone carrying this TCR beta chain was detected a few times. Its specificity is not known. These data come from a study of identical twins. Findings of the study overall: It was out-of-frame TCR alpha sharing in monozygotic twins that models underestimated.

TCRdb itself ran the 5' RACE reads through MiXCR, one entry per CDR3 protein. The sample includes 650,000 to 800,000 distinct CDR3 sequences, 8.6% seen only once; the top ten take approximately 0.94%. Per the germline V gene, CDR1 is DFQATT and CDR2 is SNEGSKA (reference sequence). The J segment lost 0 bases and the V segment lost 5 bases, leaving 9 bases of the junction unmatched. This CDR3 region has 15 residues. This same sample was also part of a study on yellow fever vaccine responses in identical twins.

The sample consisted of PBMCs. This clonotype was obtained from a woman aged 18-29 years in good health. V gene TRBV20-1 combines with J gene TRBJ2-7; 8 bases are a match to TRBD2. CDR3 loop: CSAFSGGGSSYEQYF. As DNA, the CDR3 is TGCAGTGCTTTTAGTGGCGGGGGGAGCTCCTACGAGCAGTACTTC.